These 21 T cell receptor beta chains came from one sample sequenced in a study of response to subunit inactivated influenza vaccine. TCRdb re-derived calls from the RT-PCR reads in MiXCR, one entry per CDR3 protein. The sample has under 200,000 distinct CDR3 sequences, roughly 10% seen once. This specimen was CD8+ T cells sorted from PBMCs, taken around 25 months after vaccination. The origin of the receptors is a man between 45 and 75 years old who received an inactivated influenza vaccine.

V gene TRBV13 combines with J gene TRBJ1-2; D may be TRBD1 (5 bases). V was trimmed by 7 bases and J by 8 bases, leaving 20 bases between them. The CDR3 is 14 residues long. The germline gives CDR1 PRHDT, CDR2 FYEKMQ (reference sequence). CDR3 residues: CASNEGTPSTGYTF. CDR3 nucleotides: TGTGCCAGCAACGAAGGGACTCCCTCAACGGGCTACACCTTC.

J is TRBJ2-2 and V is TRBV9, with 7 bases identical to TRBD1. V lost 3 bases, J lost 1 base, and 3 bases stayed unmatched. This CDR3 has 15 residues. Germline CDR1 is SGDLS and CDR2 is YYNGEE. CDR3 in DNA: TGTGCCAGCAGCGCTAGACAGGGGAACACCGGGGAGCTGTTTTTT. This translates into CASSARQGNTGELFF.

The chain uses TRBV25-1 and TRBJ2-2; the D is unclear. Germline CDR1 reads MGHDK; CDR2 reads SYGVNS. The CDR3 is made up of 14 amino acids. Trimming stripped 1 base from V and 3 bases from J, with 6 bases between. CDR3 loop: CASSEFADTGELFF. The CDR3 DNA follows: TGTGCCAGCAGTGAATTTGCAGACACCGGGGAGCTGTTTTTT.

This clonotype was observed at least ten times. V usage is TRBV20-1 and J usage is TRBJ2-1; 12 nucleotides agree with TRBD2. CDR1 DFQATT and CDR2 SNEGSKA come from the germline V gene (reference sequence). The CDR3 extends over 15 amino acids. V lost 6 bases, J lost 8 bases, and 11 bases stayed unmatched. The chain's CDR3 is CSASSTSGSPYEQFF. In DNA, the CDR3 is TGCAGTGCCTCCTCGACTAGCGGGAGCCCCTATGAGCAGTTCTTC.

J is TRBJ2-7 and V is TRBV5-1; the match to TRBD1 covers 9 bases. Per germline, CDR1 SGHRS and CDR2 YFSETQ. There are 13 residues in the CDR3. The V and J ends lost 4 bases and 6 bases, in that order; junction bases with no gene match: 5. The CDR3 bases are TGCGCCAGCAGCCCAGGACAGGGGACCGAGCAGTACTTC. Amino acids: CASSPGQGTEQYF.

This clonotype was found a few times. The CDR3 DNA sequence: TGTGCCAGCAGCTGGGAGGATTCCTCCTACGAGCAGTACTTC. Residues: CASSWEDSSYEQYF. J is TRBJ2-7 and V is TRBV7-2, with TRBD2 as a possible D gene (6 bases). In germline, CDR1 is SGHTA, CDR2 FQGNSA. Trimming removed 4 bases from V and 0 bases from J, with 10 bases in between. The length of the CDR3 is 14 residues.

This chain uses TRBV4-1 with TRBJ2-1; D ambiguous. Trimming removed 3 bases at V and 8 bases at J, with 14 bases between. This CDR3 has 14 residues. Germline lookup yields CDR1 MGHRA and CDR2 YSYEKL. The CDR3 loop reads CASSHPYGPDEQFF. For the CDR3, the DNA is TGCGCCAGCAGCCACCCCTACGGACCCGATGAGCAGTTCTTC.

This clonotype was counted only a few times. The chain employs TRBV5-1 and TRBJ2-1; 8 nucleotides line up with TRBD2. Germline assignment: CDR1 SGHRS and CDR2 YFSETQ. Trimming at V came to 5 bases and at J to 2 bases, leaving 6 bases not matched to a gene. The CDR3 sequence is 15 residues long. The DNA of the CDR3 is TGCGCCAGCAGATCGACGGGGGGGCCCTACAATGAGCAGTTCTTC. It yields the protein CASRSTGGPYNEQFF.

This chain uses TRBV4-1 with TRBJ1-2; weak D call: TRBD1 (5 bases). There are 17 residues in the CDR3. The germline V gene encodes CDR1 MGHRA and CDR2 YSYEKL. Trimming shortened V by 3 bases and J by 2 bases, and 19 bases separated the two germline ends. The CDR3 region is CASSHHSGGSSNYGYTF. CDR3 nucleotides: TGCGCCAGCAGCCACCATTCCGGGGGGTCTTCGAACTATGGCTACACCTTC.

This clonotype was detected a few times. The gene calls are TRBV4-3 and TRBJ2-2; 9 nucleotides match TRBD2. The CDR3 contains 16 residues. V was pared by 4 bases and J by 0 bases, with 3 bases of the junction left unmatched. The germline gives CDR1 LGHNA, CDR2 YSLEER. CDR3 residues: CASSLTSGANTGELFF. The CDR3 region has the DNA TGCGCCAGCAGCCTGACTAGCGGAGCGAACACCGGGGAGCTGTTTTTT.

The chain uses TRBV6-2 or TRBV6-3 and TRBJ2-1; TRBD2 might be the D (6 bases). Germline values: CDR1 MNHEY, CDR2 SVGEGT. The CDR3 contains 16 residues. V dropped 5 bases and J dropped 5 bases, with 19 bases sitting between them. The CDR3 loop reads CASSHVLGSGHNEQFF. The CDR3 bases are TGTGCCAGCAGTCACGTCTTAGGTAGCGGACACAATGAGCAGTTCTTC.

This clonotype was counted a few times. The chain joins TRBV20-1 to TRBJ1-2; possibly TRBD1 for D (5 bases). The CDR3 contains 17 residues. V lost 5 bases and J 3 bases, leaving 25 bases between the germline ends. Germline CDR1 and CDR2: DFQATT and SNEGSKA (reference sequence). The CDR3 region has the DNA TGCAGTGCTGCTCCCCGGGACCTCTCCCATAGGTACTATGGCTACACCTTC. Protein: CSAAPRDLSHRYYGYTF.

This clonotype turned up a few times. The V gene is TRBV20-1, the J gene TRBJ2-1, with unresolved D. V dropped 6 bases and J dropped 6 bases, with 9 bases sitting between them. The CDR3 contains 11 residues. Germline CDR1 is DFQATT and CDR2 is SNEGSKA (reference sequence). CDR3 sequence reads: CSARYSNEQFF. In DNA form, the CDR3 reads TGCAGTGCCAGGTACAGCAATGAGCAGTTCTTC.

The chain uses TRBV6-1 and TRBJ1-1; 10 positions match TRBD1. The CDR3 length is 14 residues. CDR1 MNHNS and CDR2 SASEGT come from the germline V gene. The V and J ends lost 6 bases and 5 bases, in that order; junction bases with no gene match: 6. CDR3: CASSPDRGQTEAFF. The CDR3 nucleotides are TGTGCCAGCAGCCCCGACAGGGGGCAGACTGAAGCTTTCTTT.

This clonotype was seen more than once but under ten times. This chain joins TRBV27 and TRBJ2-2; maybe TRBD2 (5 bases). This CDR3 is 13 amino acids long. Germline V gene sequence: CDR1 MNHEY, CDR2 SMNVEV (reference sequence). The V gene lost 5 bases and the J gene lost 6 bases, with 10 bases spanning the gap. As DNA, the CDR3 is TGTGCCAGCAGTCCGACGGGGTCCGGGGAGCTGTTTTTT. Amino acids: CASSPTGSGELFF.

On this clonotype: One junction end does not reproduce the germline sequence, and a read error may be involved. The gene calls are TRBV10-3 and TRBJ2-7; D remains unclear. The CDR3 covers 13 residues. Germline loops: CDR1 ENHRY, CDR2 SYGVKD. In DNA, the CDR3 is TGTGCCATCAGTGAGCGTCCGAGCTACGATCAGTACTTC. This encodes CAISERPSYDQYF.

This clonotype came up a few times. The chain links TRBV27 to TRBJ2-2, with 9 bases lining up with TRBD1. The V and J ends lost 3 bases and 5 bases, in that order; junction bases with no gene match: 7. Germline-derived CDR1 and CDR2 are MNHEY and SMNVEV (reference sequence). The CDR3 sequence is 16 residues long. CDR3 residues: CASSFGTGIYTGELFF. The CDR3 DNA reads TGTGCCAGCAGTTTTGGGACAGGGATTTATACCGGGGAGCTGTTTTTT.

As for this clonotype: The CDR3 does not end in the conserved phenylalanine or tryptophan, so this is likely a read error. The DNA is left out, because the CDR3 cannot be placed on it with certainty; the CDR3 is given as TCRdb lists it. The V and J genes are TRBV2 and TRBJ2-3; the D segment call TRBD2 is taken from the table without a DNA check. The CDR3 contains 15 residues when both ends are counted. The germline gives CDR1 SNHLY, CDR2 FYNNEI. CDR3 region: CASSDYLGLAGGIFY.

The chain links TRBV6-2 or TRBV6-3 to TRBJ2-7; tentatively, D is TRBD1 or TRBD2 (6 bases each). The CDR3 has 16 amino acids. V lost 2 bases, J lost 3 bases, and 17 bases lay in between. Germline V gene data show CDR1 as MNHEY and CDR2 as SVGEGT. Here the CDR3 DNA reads TGTGCCAGCAGTTACCGTCCCGACGGGGGCGGCTACGAGCAGTACTTC. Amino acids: CASSYRPDGGGYEQYF.

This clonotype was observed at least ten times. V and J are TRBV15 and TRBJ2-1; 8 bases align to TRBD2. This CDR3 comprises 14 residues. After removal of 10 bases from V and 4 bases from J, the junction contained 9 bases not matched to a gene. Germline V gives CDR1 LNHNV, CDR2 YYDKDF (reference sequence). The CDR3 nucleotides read TGTGCCAGCTCCGTGCGGGGGGTTTACAATGAGCAGTTCTTC. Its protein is CASSVRGVYNEQFF.

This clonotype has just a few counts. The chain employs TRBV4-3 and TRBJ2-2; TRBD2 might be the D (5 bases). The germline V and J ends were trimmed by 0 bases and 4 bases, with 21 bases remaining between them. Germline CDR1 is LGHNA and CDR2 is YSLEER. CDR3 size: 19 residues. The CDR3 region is CASSQDLRHLLTTTGELFF. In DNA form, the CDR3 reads TGCGCCAGCAGCCAAGATCTTCGACACCTCCTGACTACCACCGGGGAGCTGTTTTTT.